Sequencing of this T cell receptor beta chain was carried out in a study of CD8 T cells in ankylosing spondylitis. With regard to this clonotype: Its antigen is as yet unknown.

V gave up 0 bases and J gave up 1 base, with 10 bases separating them. This CDR3 is built from 16 residues. CDR1 and CDR2 (germline): LGHDT, YNNKEL (reference sequence). TCRdb re-analysed the 5' RACE reads in MiXCR, keeping a single row per CDR3 protein. This table holds over 450,000 distinct CDR3 sequences, 12% found once. Overall study results and limits: Characteristic, it appeared, of ankylosing spondylitis blood was a TCR beta motif of eight highly homologous variants.

The V and J genes are TRBV3-1 and TRBJ1-5, with no clear D. Sequenced: blood, either unsorted or a sorted T cell fraction (not recorded which). The TCR originated in a male donor with ankylosing spondylitis. The DNA for the CDR3 is TGTGCCAGCAGCCAAGATACGGGAGGGAGCAATCAGCCCCAGCATTTT. It yields the protein CASSQDTGGSNQPQHF.